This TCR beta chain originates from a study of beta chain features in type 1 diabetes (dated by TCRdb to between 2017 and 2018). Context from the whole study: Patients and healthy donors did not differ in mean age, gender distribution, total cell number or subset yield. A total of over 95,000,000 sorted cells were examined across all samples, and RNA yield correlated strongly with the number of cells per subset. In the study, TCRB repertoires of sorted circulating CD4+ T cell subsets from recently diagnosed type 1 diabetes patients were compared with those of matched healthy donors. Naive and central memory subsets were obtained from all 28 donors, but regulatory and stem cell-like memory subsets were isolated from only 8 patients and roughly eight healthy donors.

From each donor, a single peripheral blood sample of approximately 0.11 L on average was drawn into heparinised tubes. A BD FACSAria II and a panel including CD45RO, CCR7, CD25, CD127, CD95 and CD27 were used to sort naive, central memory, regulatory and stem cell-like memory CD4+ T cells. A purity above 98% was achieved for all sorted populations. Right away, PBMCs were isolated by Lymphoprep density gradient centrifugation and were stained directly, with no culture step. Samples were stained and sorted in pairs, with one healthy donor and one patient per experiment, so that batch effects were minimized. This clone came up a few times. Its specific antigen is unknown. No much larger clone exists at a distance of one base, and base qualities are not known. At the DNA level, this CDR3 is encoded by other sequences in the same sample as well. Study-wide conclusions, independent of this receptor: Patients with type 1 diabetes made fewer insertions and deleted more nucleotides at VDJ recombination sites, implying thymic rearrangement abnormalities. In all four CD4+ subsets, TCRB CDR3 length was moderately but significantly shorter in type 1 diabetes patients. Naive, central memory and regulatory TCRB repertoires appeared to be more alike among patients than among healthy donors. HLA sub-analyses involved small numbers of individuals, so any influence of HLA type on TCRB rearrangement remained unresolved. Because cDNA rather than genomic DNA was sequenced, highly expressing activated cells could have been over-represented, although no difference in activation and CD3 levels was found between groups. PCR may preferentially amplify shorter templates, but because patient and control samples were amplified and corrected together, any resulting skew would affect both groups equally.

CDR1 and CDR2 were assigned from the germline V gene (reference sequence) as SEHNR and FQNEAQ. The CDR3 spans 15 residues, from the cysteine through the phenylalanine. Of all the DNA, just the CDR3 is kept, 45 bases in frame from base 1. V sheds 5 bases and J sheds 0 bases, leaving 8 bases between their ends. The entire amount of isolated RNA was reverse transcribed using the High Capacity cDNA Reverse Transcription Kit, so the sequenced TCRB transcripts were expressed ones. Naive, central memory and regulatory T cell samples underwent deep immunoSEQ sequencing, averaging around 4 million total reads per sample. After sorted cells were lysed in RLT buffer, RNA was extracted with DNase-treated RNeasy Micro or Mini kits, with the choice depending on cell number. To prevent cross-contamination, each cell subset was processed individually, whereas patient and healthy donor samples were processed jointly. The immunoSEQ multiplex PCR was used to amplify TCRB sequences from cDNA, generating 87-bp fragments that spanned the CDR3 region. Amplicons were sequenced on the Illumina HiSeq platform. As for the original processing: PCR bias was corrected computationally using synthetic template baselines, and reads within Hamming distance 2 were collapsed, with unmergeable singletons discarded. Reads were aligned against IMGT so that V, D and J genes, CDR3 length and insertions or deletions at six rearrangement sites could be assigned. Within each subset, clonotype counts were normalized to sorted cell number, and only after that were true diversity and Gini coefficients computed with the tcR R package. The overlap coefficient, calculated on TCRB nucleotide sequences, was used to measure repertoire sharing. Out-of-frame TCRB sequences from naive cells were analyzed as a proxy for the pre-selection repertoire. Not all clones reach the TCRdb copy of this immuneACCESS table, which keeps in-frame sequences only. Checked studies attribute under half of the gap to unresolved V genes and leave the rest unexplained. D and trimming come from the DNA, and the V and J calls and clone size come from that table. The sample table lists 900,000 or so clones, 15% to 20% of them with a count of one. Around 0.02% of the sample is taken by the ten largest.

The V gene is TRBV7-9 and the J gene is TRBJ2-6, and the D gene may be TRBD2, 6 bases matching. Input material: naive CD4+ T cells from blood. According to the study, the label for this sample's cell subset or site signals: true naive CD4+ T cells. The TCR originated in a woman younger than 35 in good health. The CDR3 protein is CASSLGGSGANVLTF. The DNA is TGTGCCAGCAGCCTCGGGGGCTCTGGGGCCAACGTCCTGACTTTC.